Below are 15 T cell receptor beta chains sequenced from a single sample in a study of T cell repertoires in cytomegalovirus infection. TCRdb reprocessed the reads via MiXCR and lists one record per CDR3 protein. The sample carries about 920,000 distinct CDR3 sequences, approximately 31% recorded once. These receptors' targets are unknown. Sequencing was performed on cultured CD8+ T cells from PBMCs, taken from culture after CMV antigen stimulation. These receptors came from a human donor in good health (CMV status not recorded). Some clones in this sample may be carry-over from other donors' samples.

This clonotype was seen a few times. This chain connects TRBV6-2 or TRBV6-3 to TRBJ2-3; 9 bases fit TRBD2. With V trimmed by 2 bases and J by 4 bases, 7 bases remained unmatched. Germline loops: CDR1 MNHEY, CDR2 SVGEGT. There are 16 residues in the CDR3. CDR3 amino acids: CASSYVASGVADTQYF. The CDR3 DNA follows: TGTGCCAGCAGTTACGTGGCTAGCGGGGTCGCAGATACGCAGTATTTT.

The chain uses TRBV7-9 and TRBJ1-4, with no clear D. With 5 bases removed from V and 8 bases from J, the gap between germline ends came to 18 bases. Germline assignment: CDR1 SEHNR and CDR2 FQNEAQ (reference sequence). This CDR3 has 15 residues. The CDR3 DNA reads TGTGCCAGCAGCCCTTCCCGGCCGTCACACGAAAAACTGTTTTTT. It codes for CASSPSRPSHEKLFF.

The chain couples TRBV7-9 to TRBJ2-7; the D gene is possibly TRBD1 (6 bases). Trimming stripped 8 bases from V and 4 bases from J, with 15 bases between. CDR1 SEHNR and CDR2 FQNEAQ come from the germline V gene (reference sequence). The CDR3 length is 13 residues. CDR3 DNA sequence: TGTGCCAGCGGCCGGGACATCTCATACGAGCAGTACTTC. Protein product: CASGRDISYEQYF.

This chain uses TRBV7-6 with TRBJ2-5; no definite D call. This CDR3 is 17 amino acids long. CDR1 SGHVS and CDR2 FNYEAQ come from the germline V gene. V was clipped by 10 bases and J by 5 bases, with 29 bases between them. The CDR3 region has the DNA TGTGCCACCCAGACACCCATCTCATCATCCCCCTCGGAGACCCAGTACTTC. Protein product: CATQTPISSSPSETQYF.

This clonotype was found a few times. The chain has TRBV29-1 and TRBJ1-4, with D possibly TRBD1 on 6 matching bases. The CDR3 spans 14 residues. The germline V gene has CDR1 SQVTM and CDR2 ANQGSEA. Trimming took off 4 bases at V and 4 bases at J, with 13 bases between the two ends. The CDR3 here is CSVGSGAHNEKLFF. The CDR3 DNA is TGCAGCGTTGGATCAGGGGCCCATAATGAAAAACTGTTTTTT.

The genes are TRBV7-9 and TRBJ2-1, with a possible D match to TRBD1 (6 bases). Germline CDR1 is SEHNR and CDR2 is FQNEAQ (reference sequence). The CDR3 sequence is 15 residues long. V gave up 4 bases and J gave up 0 bases, with 10 bases separating them. CDR3 DNA sequence: TGTGCCAGCAGCTCACCCAGGGGCTCCTACAATGAGCAGTTCTTC. It is translated as CASSSPRGSYNEQFF. The variable domain in full, with the rest retrieved from reference TRBV7-9 and TRBJ2-1, is DTGVSQNPRHKITKRGQNVTFRCDPISEHNRLYWYRQTLGQGPEFLTYFQNEAQLEKSRLLSDRFSAERPKGSFSTLEIQRTEQGDSAMYLCASSSPRGSYNEQFFGPGTRLTVL.

In its sample, this clonotype was seen once. A much larger clone lies one base from this, so it may be a read error. The chain joins TRBV7-2 to TRBJ2-5; D may be TRBD2 (6 bases). Per germline, CDR1 SGHTA and CDR2 FQGNSA. The CDR3 sequence is 15 residues long. Trimming removed 4 bases at V and 0 bases at J, with 12 bases between. The CDR3 here is CASSWRRADQETQYF. The DNA for the CDR3 is TGTGCCAGCAGCTGGAGGAGGGCAGACCAAGAGACCCAGTACTTC.

This clonotype was seen a few times. The chain couples TRBV5-5 to TRBJ1-5, with D hard to call. Germline-derived CDR1 and CDR2 are SGHKS and YYEKEE (reference sequence). Deletions cut 5 bases from V and 5 bases from J, with 17 bases between. This CDR3 is 15 amino acids long. CDR3 coding DNA: TGTGCCAGCAGTTGGGGTTGGTCGGGTTATCAGCCCCAGCATTTT. Residues: CASSWGWSGYQPQHF.

V usage is TRBV19 and J usage is TRBJ1-1, with D unresolved. The V and J ends lost 10 bases and 1 base respectively, with 10 bases between them. Germline V CDR1 and CDR2: LNHDA, SQIVND (reference sequence). CDR3 length: 12 amino acids. CDR3 sequence reads: CATCSQNTEAFF. The CDR3 region has the DNA TGTGCCACCTGTTCGCAGAACACTGAAGCTTTCTTT.

This clonotype occurred a few times. The rearrangement joins TRBV27 to TRBJ1-2; 9 nucleotides align to TRBD1. J lost 8 bases, V lost 5 bases, and 12 bases had no gene match. Per the germline V gene, CDR1 is MNHEY and CDR2 is SMNVEV (reference sequence). The CDR3 is made up of 15 amino acids. The CDR3 DNA reads as TGTGCCAGCAGTCCTCGCCGGGACAGGGTTAGCGGCTACACCTTC. Residues: CASSPRRDRVSGYTF.

This chain joins TRBV28 and TRBJ2-1; no clear D gene. From germline, CDR1 is MDHEN and CDR2 SYDVKM. V was cut by 3 bases and J by 8 bases, with 17 bases left in between. CDR3 length: 15 residues. CDR3 in amino acids: CASSLQDPSLYEQFF. The CDR3 region has the DNA TGTGCCAGCAGTTTGCAAGACCCCAGCCTCTATGAGCAGTTCTTC.

This clonotype was observed a few times. The chain recombines TRBV7-9 with TRBJ2-3, with a tentative D call TRBD1 (5 bases). The CDR3 spans 13 residues. In germline, CDR1 is SEHNR, CDR2 FQNEAQ (reference sequence). V lost 5 bases and J 5 bases, leaving 11 bases between the germline ends. Here the CDR3 reads CASSRGQRDTQYF. As DNA, the CDR3 is TGTGCCAGCAGCCGAGGACAAAGAGATACGCAGTATTTT.

The chain has TRBV6-2 or TRBV6-3 and TRBJ2-7; 8 bases line up with TRBD2. The CDR3 has 13 residues. Germline V gene data show CDR1 as MNHEY and CDR2 as SVGEGT. Here the CDR3 DNA reads TGTGTCAGCAGTACCAGCGGGGGCTACGAGCAGTACGTC. Encoded protein: CVSSTSGGYEQYV.

There are a few counts of this clonotype. The gene calls are TRBV27 and TRBJ1-5; the D gene is possibly TRBD1 (5 bases). Germline V gives CDR1 MNHEY, CDR2 SMNVEV (reference sequence). The CDR3 runs to 16 residues. The V end was cut by 5 bases, the J end by 0 bases, with 14 bases between. The CDR3 sequence is CASSKLGHNSNQPQHF. In DNA form, the CDR3 reads TGTGCCAGCAGTAAACTTGGACATAATAGCAATCAGCCCCAGCATTTT.

The J gene is TRBJ1-2, the V gene TRBV19; D not certain. V was trimmed by 5 bases and J by 6 bases, leaving 13 bases between them. The length of the CDR3 is 13 residues. CDR1 is LNHDA, CDR2 SQIVND, per germline (reference sequence). The CDR3 protein is CASSSDPRDGYTF. The DNA for the CDR3 is TGTGCCAGTAGTTCGGACCCTAGAGATGGCTACACCTTC.